Below are 12 T cell receptor beta chains sequenced from a single sample in a study of CD8+ T cells in alopecia areata. As the sequencing template, cDNA was produced by extracting RNA and reverse transcribing it. The method was immunoSEQ multiplex PCR; TCRdb's version includes in-frame clones alone and lacks a portion of them. The table records 170,000 or so clones, roughly 61% of them present only once. The treatment: oral pan-JAK inhibitor, 5-10 mg twice daily. The sequencing here drew on CD8+ T cells sorted from blood, taken at week 24, from a patient treated with tofacitinib. The receptors stem from a human donor with alopecia areata.

The chain recombines TRBV5-1 with TRBJ1-1, with 7 nucleotides matching TRBD1. This CDR3 is 16 amino acids long. Germline V gene data show CDR1 as SGHRS and CDR2 as YFSETQ. The junction had 11 bases not matched to a gene; V was cut back by 2 bases and J by 4 bases. This chain's CDR3 is CASSFRTGAVGTEAFF. For the CDR3, the DNA is TGCGCCAGCAGCTTCAGGACAGGCGCGGTGGGCACTGAAGCTTTCTTT.

This chain links TRBV30 with TRBJ2-7; a possible D gene is TRBD1 (6 bases). Germline V CDR1 and CDR2: GTSNPN, SVGIG (reference sequence). This CDR3 has 14 amino acids. Deletions cut 0 bases from V and 3 bases from J, with 12 bases between. In DNA, the CDR3 is TGTGCCTGGAGTGTAGGGGGACGGTTCTACGAGCAGTACTTC. It encodes CAWSVGGRFYEQYF.

The chain combines TRBV5-1 with TRBJ2-7; 8 nucleotides line up with TRBD1. The CDR3 runs 13 residues. V shed 4 bases, J shed 5 bases, and the junction held 5 bases outside the gene matches. CDR1 is SGHRS and CDR2 is YFSETQ in the germline V gene. The CDR3 loop reads CASSSRTGNEQYF. The CDR3 region has the DNA TGCGCCAGCAGCAGCCGGACAGGGAACGAGCAGTACTTC. The full variable domain, completed using reference TRBV5-1 and TRBJ2-7, is KAGVTQTPRYLIKTRGQQVTLSCSPISGHRSVSWYQQTPGQGLQFLFEYFSETQRNKGNFPGRFSGRQFSNSRSEMNVSTLELGDSALYLCASSSRTGNEQYFGPGTRLTVT.

The chain joins TRBV13 to TRBJ2-1; TRBD2 matches at 14 bases. The CDR3 runs 17 residues. V gave up 5 bases and J gave up 4 bases; unmatched junction bases: 7. Germline V gene lookup returns CDR1 PRHDT and CDR2 FYEKMQ (reference sequence). The CDR3 DNA follows: TGTGCCAGCAGCGGACTAGCGGGGGGCGGGAGTTACAATGAGCAGTTCTTC. Translation gives CASSGLAGGGSYNEQFF.

V is TRBV10-3 and J is TRBJ2-5, with TRBD1 matching over 9 bases. The CDR3 has 14 amino acids. CDR1 and CDR2 from the germline V gene are ENHRY and SYGVKD. After removal of 2 bases from V and 9 bases from J, the junction contained 7 bases not matched to a gene. CDR3 in DNA: TGTGCCATCAGTGAGCCGGGACAGGGAGCCTCCCAGTACTTC. Protein: CAISEPGQGASQYF.

The chain recombines TRBV28 with TRBJ1-6, with 10 positions matching TRBD1. Germline CDR1 reads MDHEN; CDR2 reads SYDVKM. CDR3 length: 13 amino acids. V lost 10 bases and J lost 10; bases outside the gene matches: 7. Here the CDR3 DNA reads TGTGCCACCGTAGCGACAGGGGGCTCACCCCTCCACTTT. It encodes CATVATGGSPLHF.

This sequence joins TRBV2 and TRBJ2-2; 7 bases map to TRBD1. Looked up from germline, CDR1 is SNHLY and CDR2 is FYNNEI. The CDR3 length is 11 residues. As DNA, the CDR3 is TGTCTGGGGACAGACACCGGGGAGCTGTTTTTT. Its translation is CLGTDTGELFF. The entire variable domain, with the rest obtained from reference TRBV2 and TRBJ2-2, is as follows: EPEVTQTPSHQVTQMGQEVILRCVPISNHLYFYWYRQILGQKVEFLVSFYNNEISEKSEIFDDQFSVERPDGSNFTLKIRSTKLEDSAMYFCLGTDTGELFFGEGSRLTVL.

This chain joins TRBV25-1 and TRBJ1-5; D is possibly TRBD1 (5 bases). Trimming cost V 3 bases and J 7 bases, with 10 bases left between them. Per the germline V gene, CDR1 is MGHDK and CDR2 is SYGVNS. The CDR3 has 13 residues. The CDR3 nucleotides are TGTGCCAGCAGTGACGGACGGGGCCAGCCCCAGCATTTT. Its protein product is CASSDGRGQPQHF.

In its sample, this clone was seen a few times. The chain joins TRBV7-9 to TRBJ2-5; tentatively, D is TRBD1 (6 bases). CDR1 and CDR2 (germline): SEHNR, FQNEAQ (reference sequence). This CDR3 spans 15 amino acids. The ends were cut back, 1 base at V and 7 bases at J, with 16 bases in the middle. The CDR3, as DNA: TGTGCCAGCAGCTTAGAATCCTGGGTACAGGGGACCCAGTACTTC. This sequence encodes CASSLESWVQGTQYF.

This clone was seen a single time. The chain couples TRBV5-4 to TRBJ2-3; 8 nucleotides agree with TRBD2. CDR1 and CDR2 from the germline V gene are SGHNT and YYREEE (reference sequence). V was pared by 0 bases and J by 3 bases, with 0 bases of the junction left unmatched. The CDR3 has 14 amino acids. CDR3 loop: CASSLGLATDTQYF. CDR3 nucleotide sequence: TGTGCCAGCAGCTTGGGACTAGCGACAGATACGCAGTATTTT.

V usage is TRBV9 and J usage is TRBJ2-1; a possible D gene is TRBD1 (6 bases). Germline values: CDR1 SGDLS, CDR2 YYNGEE. The CDR3 covers 13 residues. The V end lost 3 bases, the J end lost 9 bases, and 13 bases lay between the germline ends. CDR3 nucleotides: TGTGCCAGCAGCGGGAAGGGGGTGGGTGAGCAGTTCTTC. It yields the protein CASSGKGVGEQFF.

This chain connects TRBV9 to TRBJ2-2; possible D gene TRBD2, 7 bases. The CDR3 consists of 16 residues. V was cut by 4 bases and J by 5 bases, with 18 bases left in between. Germline V CDR1 and CDR2: SGDLS, YYNGEE. The CDR3 DNA follows: TGTGCCAGCAGCCCAACCGGGGGGCGTAAAACCGGGGAGCTGTTTTTT. Its protein product is CASSPTGGRKTGELFF.